This TCR beta chain is drawn from a study of PD-L1 blockade in urothelial cancer. Produced via immunoSEQ multiplex PCR; TCRdb's table is partial and in-frame only. The data contain approximately 48,000 clones, around 87% of them singletons. CDR1 ENHRY and CDR2 SYGVKD come from the germline V gene. The CDR3 spans 12 residues. V was clipped by 10 bases and J by 1 base, with 11 bases between them. Material: PBMCs, obtained around atezolizumab (anti-PD-L1) treatment. The rearrangement links TRBV10-3 to TRBJ2-7; a possible D gene is TRBD2 (6 bases). This TCR came from a man between 60 and 75 years old with urothelial cancer. In DNA, the CDR3 is TGTGCCACCGGGACTTCATCCTACGAGCAGTACTTC. The encoded protein is CATGTSSYEQYF.